The 16 T cell receptor beta chains below all came from one sample that was sequenced in a study of a mutant IDH1 vaccine in newly diagnosed glioma. This sample's time point: week 11, during vaccination. Mutant IDH1 20-mer peptide, at 300 ug, made up each vaccine dose, with topical imiquimod. Their recognized antigens are unknown. Here immunoSEQ multiplex PCR was the method, and the copy in TCRdb shows in-frame clones only, minus some. The table has roughly 120,000 clones, roughly 77% seen once; the top ten hold 5.5%. The specimen was PBMCs, collected from a glioma patient whose treatment included an IDH1 peptide vaccine. These receptors all stem from a middle-aged man with glioma.

The V and J genes are TRBV18 and TRBJ1-2, with 7 bases aligning to TRBD1. CDR1 and CDR2 (germline): KGHSH, LQKENI. V gave up 6 bases and J gave up 4 bases; unmatched junction bases: 11. This CDR3 spans 15 amino acids. The CDR3 loop reads CASSLMTGLVYGYTF. The CDR3 bases are TGTGCCAGCTCTCTTATGACAGGGCTCGTCTATGGCTACACCTTC.

This chain uses TRBV29-1 with TRBJ2-2; weak D call: TRBD2 (7 bases). Trimming pared 4 bases from V and 0 bases from J, leaving 12 bases between. The CDR3 extends over 15 amino acids. CDR1 SQVTM and CDR2 ANQGSEA come from the germline V gene. The CDR3 loop reads CSVGGGGPNTGELFF. CDR3 in DNA: TGCAGCGTTGGGGGGGGCGGCCCGAACACCGGGGAGCTGTTTTTT.

This chain uses TRBV6-5 with TRBJ2-7; 8 bases are a match to TRBD1. Trimming cost V 7 bases and J 0 bases; bases outside gene matches: 2. Germline V gives CDR1 MNHEY, CDR2 SVGAGI. The CDR3 is 13 residues long. CDR3 sequence: CASTGQGSYEQYF. CDR3 nucleotides: TGTGCCAGCACTGGACAGGGCTCCTACGAGCAGTACTTC.

The chain links TRBV10-3 to TRBJ1-2, with unresolved D. The germline V gene has CDR1 ENHRY and CDR2 SYGVKD. Trimming pared 3 bases from V and 5 bases from J, leaving 10 bases between. This CDR3 has 13 amino acids. The CDR3 region has the DNA TGTGCCATCAGTGATAAGGCATTGTATGGCTACACCTTC. It encodes CAISDKALYGYTF.

The V and J genes are TRBV6-5 and TRBJ1-3; 8 positions agree with TRBD1. The CDR3 length is 12 residues. J lost 5 bases, V lost 8 bases, and 2 bases had no gene match. CDR1 is MNHEY and CDR2 is SVGAGI in the germline V gene. The CDR3 region is CASGQGRNTIYF. The CDR3 nucleotides read TGTGCCAGCGGACAGGGAAGAAACACCATATATTTT.

CDR3 amino acids: CASSLARGVSTDTQYF. The CDR3 DNA reads as TGTGCCAGCAGCTTGGCCCGGGGGGTTAGCACAGATACGCAGTATTTT. V gene TRBV5-5 combines with J gene TRBJ2-3, with 7 bases matching TRBD2. J lost 0 bases, V lost 0 bases, and 4 bases had no gene match. From germline, CDR1 is SGHKS and CDR2 YYEKEE (reference sequence). The CDR3 has 16 amino acids. Full variable domain (remainder filled in from reference TRBV5-5 and TRBJ2-3): DAGVTQSPTHLIKTRGQQVTLRCSPISGHKSVSWYQQVLGQGPQFIFQYYEKEERGRGNFPDRFSARQFPNYSSELNVNALLLGDSALYLCASSLARGVSTDTQYFGPGTRLTVL.

V and J are TRBV11-2 and TRBJ2-1; 13 bases match TRBD2. The CDR3 extends over 15 amino acids. Germline V gives CDR1 SGHAT, CDR2 FQNNGV. V trimming: 5 bases; J trimming: 6 bases; junction bases outside the gene matches: 4. The CDR3 here is CASSRTSGGGNEQFF. CDR3 bases: TGTGCCAGCAGCCGGACTAGCGGGGGAGGCAATGAGCAGTTCTTC.

The gene calls are TRBV4-3 and TRBJ2-2, with D possibly being TRBD2 (6 bases). Trimming took off 0 bases at V and 2 bases at J, with 22 bases between the two ends. The CDR3 length is 20 residues. Germline CDR1 is LGHNA and CDR2 is YSLEER. The CDR3 bases are TGCGCCAGCAGCCAAGATCCCCCGGTCCCGGGACTCACCAACACCGGGGAGCTGTTTTTT. Protein sequence: CASSQDPPVPGLTNTGELFF.

In its sample, this clone was seen a few times. This chain joins TRBV11-1 and TRBJ2-1; 8 positions agree with TRBD2. The germline CDR1 and CDR2 sequences are SGHAT and FQDESV (reference sequence). V was clipped by 5 bases and J by 0 bases; unmatched bases: 9. CDR3 length: 17 amino acids. The CDR3, as DNA: TGTGCCAGCAGCCCAACTAGCGGAGGACTCTCCTACAATGAGCAGTTCTTC. It encodes CASSPTSGGLSYNEQFF.

The chain joins TRBV4-1 to TRBJ2-7, with D unclear. Germline CDR1 is MGHRA and CDR2 is YSYEKL. The CDR3 totals 13 residues. V was shortened by 0 bases and J by 4 bases, with 7 bases between the two germline ends. The CDR3 coding sequence is TGCGCCAGCAGCCAAGATACAGTATACGAGCAGTACTTC. This encodes CASSQDTVYEQYF.

The chain couples TRBV6-1 to TRBJ1-5; the match to TRBD1 covers 9 bases. V shed 4 bases and J 7 bases; nucleotides not matched to a gene: 5. Germline V gives CDR1 MNHNS, CDR2 SASEGT. The CDR3 consists of 14 residues. The CDR3: CASSGGQGQQPQHF. Written as DNA, the CDR3 is TGTGCCAGCAGTGGGGGACAGGGCCAACAGCCCCAGCATTTT.

The chain links TRBV19 to TRBJ1-1, with 10 bases identical to TRBD1. The CDR3 has 14 residues. After removal of 5 bases from V and 5 bases from J, the junction contained 5 bases not matched to a gene. CDR1 and CDR2 from the germline V gene are LNHDA and SQIVND (reference sequence). CDR3 nucleotide sequence: TGTGCCAGTAGTGTGACAGGGGGCACGACTGAAGCTTTCTTT. This gives the protein CASSVTGGTTEAFF. The full variable domain, completed using reference TRBV19 and TRBJ1-1, is DGGITQSPKYLFRKEGQNVTLSCEQNLNHDAMYWYRQDPGQGLRLIYYSQIVNDFQKGDIAEGYSVSREKKESFPLTVTSAQKNPTAFYLCASSVTGGTTEAFFGQGTRLTVV.

This rearrangement joins TRBV29-1 to TRBJ1-2; D uncertain. Trimming stripped 4 bases from V and 4 bases from J, with 13 bases between. The CDR3 is made up of 13 amino acids. Germline V gene sequence: CDR1 SQVTM, CDR2 ANQGSEA. CDR3 DNA sequence: TGCAGCGTTGTAGAGCCTCTTAGCTATGGCTACACCTTC. Amino acids: CSVVEPLSYGYTF.

In its sample, this clone was seen once. The chain has TRBV27 and TRBJ2-7, with 9 bases identical to TRBD2. The V gene end was trimmed by 5 bases and the J gene end by 5 bases; junction bases not matched to a gene: 16. Per germline, CDR1 MNHEY and CDR2 SMNVEV (reference sequence). The CDR3 covers 17 residues. CDR3 DNA: TGTGCCAGCAGTATCCCGCGGGGGGGGCGAGCGGGGAACGAGCAGTACTTC. Its protein is CASSIPRGGRAGNEQYF.

This chain joins TRBV18 and TRBJ2-1, with D tentatively TRBD1 (5 bases). Germline lookup yields CDR1 KGHSH and CDR2 LQKENI. Trimming took 3 bases from V and 2 from J, leaving 8 bases between them. The CDR3 runs 14 residues. The CDR3 is CASSPLDTYNEQFF. The CDR3 DNA follows: TGTGCCAGCTCACCCCTGGACACCTACAATGAGCAGTTCTTC.

V and J are TRBV6-5 and TRBJ2-7; possibly TRBD2 for D (5 bases). Germline loops: CDR1 MNHEY, CDR2 SVGAGI. The CDR3 is 11 residues long. The V and J ends lost 7 bases and 3 bases respectively, with 7 bases between them. The CDR3 sequence is CASKRDYEQYF. CDR3 DNA: TGTGCCAGCAAACGGGACTACGAGCAGTACTTC.